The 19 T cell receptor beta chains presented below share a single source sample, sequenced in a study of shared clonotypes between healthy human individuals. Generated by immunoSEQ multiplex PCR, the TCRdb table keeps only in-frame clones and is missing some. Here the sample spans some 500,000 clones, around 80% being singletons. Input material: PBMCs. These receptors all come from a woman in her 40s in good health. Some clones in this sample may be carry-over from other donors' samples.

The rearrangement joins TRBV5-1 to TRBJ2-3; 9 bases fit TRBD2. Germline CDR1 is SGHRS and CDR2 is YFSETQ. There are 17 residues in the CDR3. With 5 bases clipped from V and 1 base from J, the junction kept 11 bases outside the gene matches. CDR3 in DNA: TGCGCCAGCAGAGGGGGGCTGACTAGCGGCGGCACAGATACGCAGTATTTT. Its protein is CASRGGLTSGGTDTQYF.

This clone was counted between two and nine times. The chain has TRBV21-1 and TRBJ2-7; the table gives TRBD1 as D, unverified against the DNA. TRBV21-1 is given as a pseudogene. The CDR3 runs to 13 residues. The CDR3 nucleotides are TGTGCCAGCAGCCGGGACAGGGCCTACGAGCAGTACTTC. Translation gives CASSRDRAYEQYF.

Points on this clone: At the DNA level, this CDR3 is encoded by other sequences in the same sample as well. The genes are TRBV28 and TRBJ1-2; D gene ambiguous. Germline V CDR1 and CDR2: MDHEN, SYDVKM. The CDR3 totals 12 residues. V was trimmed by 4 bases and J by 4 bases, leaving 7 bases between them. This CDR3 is CASSSDRYGYTF. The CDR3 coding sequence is TGTGCCAGCAGTTCAGACCGCTATGGCTACACCTTC.

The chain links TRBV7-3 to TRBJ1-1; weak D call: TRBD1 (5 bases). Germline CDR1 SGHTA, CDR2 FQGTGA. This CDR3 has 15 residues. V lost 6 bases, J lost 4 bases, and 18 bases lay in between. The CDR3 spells CASRREGYPGTEAFF. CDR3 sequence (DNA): TGTGCCAGCAGAAGGGAGGGGTATCCGGGCACTGAAGCTTTCTTT.

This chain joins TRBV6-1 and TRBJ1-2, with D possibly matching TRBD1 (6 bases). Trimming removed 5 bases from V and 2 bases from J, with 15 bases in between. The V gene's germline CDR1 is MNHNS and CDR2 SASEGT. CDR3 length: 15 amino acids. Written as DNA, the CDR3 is TGTGCCAGCAGTCCCCTGGGGGACACCAACTATGGCTACACCTTC. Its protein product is CASSPLGDTNYGYTF.

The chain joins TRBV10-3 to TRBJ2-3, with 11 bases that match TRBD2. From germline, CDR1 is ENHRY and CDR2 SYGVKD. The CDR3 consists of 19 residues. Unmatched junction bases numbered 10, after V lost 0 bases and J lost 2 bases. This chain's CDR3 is CAISESILAGESPTDTQYF. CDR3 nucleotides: TGTGCCATCAGTGAGTCTATACTAGCGGGAGAATCCCCCACAGATACGCAGTATTTT.

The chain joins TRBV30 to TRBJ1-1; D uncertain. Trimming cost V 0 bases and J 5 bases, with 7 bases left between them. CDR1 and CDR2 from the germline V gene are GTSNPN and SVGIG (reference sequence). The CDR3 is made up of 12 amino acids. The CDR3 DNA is TGTGCCTGGAGTGTTGGAGTAACTGAAGCTTTCTTT. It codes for CAWSVGVTEAFF.

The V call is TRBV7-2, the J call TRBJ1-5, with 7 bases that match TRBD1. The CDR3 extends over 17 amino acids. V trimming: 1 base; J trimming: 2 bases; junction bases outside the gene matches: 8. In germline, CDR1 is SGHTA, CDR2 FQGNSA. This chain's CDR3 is CASSLGGARGGNQPQHF. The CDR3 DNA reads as TGTGCCAGCAGCTTAGGAGGCGCCAGGGGGGGCAATCAGCCCCAGCATTTT.

The chain's CDR3 is CASSVSGGGLANNEQFF. CDR3 bases: TGTGCCAGCAGCGTAAGTGGGGGTGGACTAGCGAACAATGAGCAGTTCTTC. V is TRBV9 and J is TRBJ2-1; 9 bases are a match to TRBD2. The CDR3 is 17 amino acids. Germline values: CDR1 SGDLS, CDR2 YYNGEE. The V and J ends lost 1 base and 5 bases, in that order; junction bases with no gene match: 10.

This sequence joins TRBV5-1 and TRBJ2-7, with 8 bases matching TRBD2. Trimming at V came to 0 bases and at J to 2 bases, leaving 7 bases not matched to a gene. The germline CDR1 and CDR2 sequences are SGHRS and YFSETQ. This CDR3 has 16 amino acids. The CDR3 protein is CASSLGTGLGTYEQYF. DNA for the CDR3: TGCGCCAGCAGCTTGGGTACGGGACTAGGAACCTACGAGCAGTACTTC.

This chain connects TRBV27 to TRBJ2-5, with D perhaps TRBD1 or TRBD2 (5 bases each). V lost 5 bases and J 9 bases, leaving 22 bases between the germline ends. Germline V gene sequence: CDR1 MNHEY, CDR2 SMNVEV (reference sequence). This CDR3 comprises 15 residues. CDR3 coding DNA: TGTGCCAGCAGTCCCCGCCGGGGCACTCCCGGGGCCCAGTACTTC. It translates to CASSPRRGTPGAQYF.

The CDR3 DNA reads TGTGCCAGCAGCCCCCCGACAGGTACCCTCTCTGGAAACACCATATATTTT. Protein: CASSPPTGTLSGNTIYF. The V gene is TRBV14, the J gene TRBJ1-3; D is possibly TRBD1 (6 bases). Deletions cut 4 bases from V and 0 bases from J, with 16 bases between. The V gene's germline CDR1 is SGHDN and CDR2 FVKESK. The CDR3 covers 17 residues.

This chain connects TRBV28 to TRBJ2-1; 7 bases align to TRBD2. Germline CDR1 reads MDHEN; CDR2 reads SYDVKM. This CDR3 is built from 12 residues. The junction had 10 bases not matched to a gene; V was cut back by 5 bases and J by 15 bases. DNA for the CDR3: TGTGCCAGCAGTGGCCAGACTAGCCTGCCGTTCTTC. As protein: CASSGQTSLPFF. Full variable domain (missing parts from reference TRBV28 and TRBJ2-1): DVKVTQSSRYLVKRTGEKVFLECVQDMDHENMFWYRQDPGLGLRLIYFSYDVKMKEKGDIPEGYSVSREKKERFSLILESASTNQTSMYLCASSGQTSLPFFGPGTRLTVL.

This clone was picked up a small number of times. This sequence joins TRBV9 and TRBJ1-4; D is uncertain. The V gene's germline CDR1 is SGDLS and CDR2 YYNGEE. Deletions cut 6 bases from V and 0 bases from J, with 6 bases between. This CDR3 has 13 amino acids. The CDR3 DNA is TGTGCCAGCAATAGTGCAACTAATGAAAAACTGTTTTTT. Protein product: CASNSATNEKLFF.

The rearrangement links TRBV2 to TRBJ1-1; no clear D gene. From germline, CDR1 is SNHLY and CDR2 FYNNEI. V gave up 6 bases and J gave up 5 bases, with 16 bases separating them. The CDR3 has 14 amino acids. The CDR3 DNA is TGTGCCAGCAGCCCACTTTCAACACGGACTGAAGCTTTCTTT. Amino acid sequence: CASSPLSTRTEAFF.

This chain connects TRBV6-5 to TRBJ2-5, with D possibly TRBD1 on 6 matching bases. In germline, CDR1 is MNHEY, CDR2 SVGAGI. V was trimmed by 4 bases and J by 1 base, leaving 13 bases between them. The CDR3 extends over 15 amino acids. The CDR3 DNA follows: TGTGCCAGCAGTTCCAACCCGGACAGCCAAGAGACCCAGTACTTC. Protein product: CASSSNPDSQETQYF.

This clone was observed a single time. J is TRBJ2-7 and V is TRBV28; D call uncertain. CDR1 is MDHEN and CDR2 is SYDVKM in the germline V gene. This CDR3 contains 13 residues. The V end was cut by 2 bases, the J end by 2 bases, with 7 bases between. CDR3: CASSLVQTYEQYF. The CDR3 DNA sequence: TGTGCCAGCAGTTTAGTTCAGACCTACGAGCAGTACTTC.

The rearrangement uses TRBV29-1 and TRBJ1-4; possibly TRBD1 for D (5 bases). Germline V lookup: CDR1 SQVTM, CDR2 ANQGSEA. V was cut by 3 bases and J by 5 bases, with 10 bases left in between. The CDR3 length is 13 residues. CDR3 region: CSVDGAPNEKLFF. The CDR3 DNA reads TGCAGCGTTGACGGGGCACCGAATGAAAAACTGTTTTTT. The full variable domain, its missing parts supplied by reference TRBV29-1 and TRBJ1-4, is SAVISQKPSRDICQRGTSLTIQCQVDSQVTMMFWYRQQPGQSLTLIATANQGSEATYESGFVIDKFPISRPNLTFSTLTVSNMSPEDSSIYLCSVDGAPNEKLFFGSGTQLSVL.

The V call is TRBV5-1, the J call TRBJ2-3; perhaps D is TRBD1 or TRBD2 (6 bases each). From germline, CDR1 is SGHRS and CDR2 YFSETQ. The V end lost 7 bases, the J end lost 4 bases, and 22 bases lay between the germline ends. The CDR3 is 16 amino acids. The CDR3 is CASSQGEGGGADTQYF. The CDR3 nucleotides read TGCGCCAGCTCACAGGGAGAGGGGGGCGGCGCAGATACGCAGTATTTT.